The next 17 T cell receptor beta chains were all read from a single sample in a study of beta chain features in type 1 diabetes. The antigens of these receptors remain unknown. Expressed TCRB transcripts were sequenced after all isolated RNA was converted to cDNA. TCRdb keeps only in-frame clones here, not all; method: immunoSEQ multiplex PCR. The table lists roughly 400,000 clones, 9.6% of them singletons. Study results and limitations: All four CD4+ subsets from Type 1 diabetes patients carried moderately but significantly shorter TCRB CDR3s.

Sequencing was performed on central memory CD4+ T cells from blood. The receptor set was obtained from a man aged 30 to 39 with type 1 diabetes.

This clone was picked up a small number of times. V gene TRBV4-1 combines with J gene TRBJ2-2; 9 bases agree with TRBD2. The V gene end was trimmed by 4 bases and the J gene end by 6 bases; junction bases not matched to a gene: 9. The CDR3 is 16 residues long. Germline-derived CDR1 and CDR2 are MGHRA and YSYEKL. CDR3 DNA: TGCGCCAGCAGCCCAATCGGGACTAGCAATCCCGGGGAGCTGTTTTTT. Protein: CASSPIGTSNPGELFF.

This clone turned up a few times. This chain connects TRBV4-1 to TRBJ1-6; TRBD1 might be the D (5 bases). V lost 0 bases, J lost 10 bases, and 19 bases lay in between. Germline V gene lookup returns CDR1 MGHRA and CDR2 YSYEKL. The CDR3 contains 17 residues. CDR3 residues: CASSQELRGTGSSPLHF. CDR3 nucleotide sequence: TGCGCCAGCAGCCAAGAATTACGAGGGACGGGAAGCTCACCCCTCCACTTT.

This clone was observed a handful of times. This chain joins TRBV4-3 and TRBJ2-2; D gene unclear. V was pared by 1 base and J by 6 bases, with 12 bases between. Germline values: CDR1 LGHNA, CDR2 YSLEER. This CDR3 is 15 amino acids long. The CDR3 nucleotides are TGCGCCAGCAGCCAAGTGGCAGGATCCGCCGGGGAGCTGTTTTTT. It codes for CASSQVAGSAGELFF.

In this sample, this clone turned up a few times. V is TRBV29-1 and J is TRBJ2-5, with D tentatively TRBD2 (6 bases). Looked up from germline, CDR1 is SQVTM and CDR2 is ANQGSEA. The CDR3 runs 13 residues. V lost 3 bases to trimming and J lost 3 bases, with 11 bases between them. The CDR3 reads CSVDFWGEETQYF. The CDR3 bases are TGCAGCGTTGACTTCTGGGGGGAAGAGACCCAGTACTTC. Variable domain in full (rest from reference TRBV29-1 and TRBJ2-5): SAVISQKPSRDICQRGTSLTIQCQVDSQVTMMFWYRQQPGQSLTLIATANQGSEATYESGFVIDKFPISRPNLTFSTLTVSNMSPEDSSIYLCSVDFWGEETQYFGPGTRLLVL.

The V and J genes are TRBV5-1 and TRBJ2-3, with 14 bases identical to TRBD2. The germline V gene encodes CDR1 SGHRS and CDR2 YFSETQ. The V segment lost 0 bases and the J segment 3 bases; nucleotides outside the gene matches: 3. The CDR3 spans 17 residues. The CDR3 spells CASSLEGLAGVTDTQYF. The CDR3 nucleotides read TGCGCCAGCAGCTTGGAGGGACTAGCGGGAGTTACAGATACGCAGTATTTT. Based on the CDR3 plus reference TRBV5-1 and TRBJ2-3, the full variable domain is KAGVTQTPRYLIKTRGQQVTLSCSPISGHRSVSWYQQTPGQGLQFLFEYFSETQRNKGNFPGRFSGRQFSNSRSEMNVSTLELGDSALYLCASSLEGLAGVTDTQYFGPGTRLTVL.

Only a few counts were recorded for this clone. The chain employs TRBV6-1 and TRBJ1-2, with 8 nucleotides matching TRBD1. The V gene end was trimmed by 8 bases and the J gene end by 7 bases; junction bases not matched to a gene: 3. CDR1 and CDR2 (germline): MNHNS, SASEGT. This CDR3 region has 11 residues. The CDR3 loop is CASDRGIGYTF. The CDR3 DNA is TGTGCCAGCGACAGGGGTATTGGCTACACCTTC.

This clone came up a few times. V gene TRBV15 combines with J gene TRBJ1-5; D is perhaps TRBD1 (6 bases). Germline V gene lookup returns CDR1 LNHNV and CDR2 YYDKDF (reference sequence). V lost 5 bases and J lost 1, with 9 bases in between. The CDR3 loop spans 14 amino acids. CDR3 sequence: CATSYGQSNQPQHF. The CDR3 coding sequence is TGTGCCACCAGCTACGGACAGAGCAATCAGCCCCAGCATTTT.

The chain links TRBV2 to TRBJ2-7; 7 bases align to TRBD1. Looked up from germline, CDR1 is SNHLY and CDR2 is FYNNEI. The CDR3 has 13 residues. V lost 4 bases and J lost 6; bases outside the gene matches: 6. The CDR3 here is CASSGQGNGEQYF. The CDR3 DNA follows: TGTGCCAGCAGTGGACAGGGAAATGGCGAGCAGTACTTC.

The chain carries TRBV6-6 and TRBJ2-1; 7 bases are shared with TRBD1. This CDR3 contains 15 residues. Germline V gene sequence: CDR1 MNHNY, CDR2 SVGAGI (reference sequence). J gave up 10 bases and V 7 bases, and 16 bases lay outside the gene matches. CDR3 sequence (DNA): TGTGCCAGCAACCAACAACCACCGACAGGGTGGGAGCAGTTCTTC. Translating it yields CASNQQPPTGWEQFF.

The chain has TRBV5-1 and TRBJ2-6; 9 bases map to TRBD1. CDR1 SGHRS and CDR2 YFSETQ come from the germline V gene. The CDR3 is 18 amino acids. V dropped 4 bases and J dropped 4; count of bases not matched to a gene: 12. The CDR3 protein is CASSPTTGTGSGANVLTF. CDR3 DNA sequence: TGCGCCAGCAGCCCCACGACCGGGACAGGGTCCGGGGCCAACGTCCTGACTTTC.

There are a few counts of this clone. Additional DNA sequences in this sample encode the identical CDR3. This chain links TRBV6-1 with TRBJ2-5; D may be TRBD1 or TRBD2 (6 bases each). The CDR3 runs 14 residues. V was clipped by 4 bases and J by 4 bases, with 13 bases between them. Germline-derived CDR1 and CDR2 are MNHNS and SASEGT. CDR3 bases: TGTGCCAGCAGTGGAGGGGGGCGGCGAGAGACCCAGTACTTC. As protein: CASSGGGRRETQYF.

This clone has a handful of counts. The chain recombines TRBV29-1 with TRBJ2-5, with D perhaps given as TRBD1 or TRBD2 (6 bases each). This CDR3 comprises 11 residues. Germline V CDR1 and CDR2: SQVTM, ANQGSEA. The V gene lost 7 bases and the J gene lost 6 bases, with 12 bases spanning the gap. CDR3 sequence reads: CSAGGGKTQYF. In DNA form, the CDR3 reads TGCAGCGCCGGAGGGGGAAAGACCCAGTACTTC.

CDR3 sequence (DNA): TGCAGCGTTGAAACGACCGCCAAACCCAACGTCCTGACTTTC. Encoded protein: CSVETTAKPNVLTF. The V gene is TRBV29-1, the J gene TRBJ2-6, with D uncertain. Germline V gene sequence: CDR1 SQVTM, CDR2 ANQGSEA. V was trimmed by 2 bases and J by 8 bases, leaving 13 bases between them. The CDR3 extends over 14 amino acids.

This clone was seen more than once but under ten times. V gene TRBV5-6 combines with J gene TRBJ1-2; TRBD1 agrees at 9 bases. The CDR3 consists of 15 residues. Germline CDR1 SGHDT, CDR2 YYEEEE. The V gene end was trimmed by 0 bases and the J gene end by 6 bases; junction bases not matched to a gene: 6. The CDR3 DNA reads as TGTGCCAGCAGCTTGGGAGGGACAGGGAAGGATGGCTACACCTTC. It encodes CASSLGGTGKDGYTF.

The rearrangement joins TRBV7-9 to TRBJ1-1, with D possibly being TRBD1 (5 bases). Trimming left V 6 bases short and J 4 bases short, with 12 bases between. Per germline, CDR1 SEHNR and CDR2 FQNEAQ (reference sequence). This CDR3 has 13 residues. The CDR3, as DNA: TGTGCCAGCAGGCCCGTCGGGACCACTGAAGCTTTCTTT. Protein: CASRPVGTTEAFF.

The V call is TRBV2, the J call TRBJ2-1; TRBD2 agrees at 15 bases. Trimming cost V 4 bases and J 8 bases; bases outside gene matches: 0. CDR3 size: 14 residues. CDR1 SNHLY and CDR2 FYNNEI come from the germline V gene. CDR3 region: CASSGTSGRDEQFF. CDR3 DNA sequence: TGTGCCAGCAGTGGGACTAGCGGGAGGGATGAGCAGTTCTTC.

Only a few counts were recorded for this clone. V is TRBV2 and J is TRBJ2-3; D might be TRBD1 (6 bases). The CDR3 contains 15 residues. Germline V gene data show CDR1 as SNHLY and CDR2 as FYNNEI. Trimming pared 5 bases from V and 6 bases from J, leaving 18 bases between. CDR3 in amino acids: CASSSPGAPGDTQYF. In nucleotides, the CDR3 is TGTGCCAGCAGTTCACCAGGGGCTCCGGGGGATACGCAGTATTTT.